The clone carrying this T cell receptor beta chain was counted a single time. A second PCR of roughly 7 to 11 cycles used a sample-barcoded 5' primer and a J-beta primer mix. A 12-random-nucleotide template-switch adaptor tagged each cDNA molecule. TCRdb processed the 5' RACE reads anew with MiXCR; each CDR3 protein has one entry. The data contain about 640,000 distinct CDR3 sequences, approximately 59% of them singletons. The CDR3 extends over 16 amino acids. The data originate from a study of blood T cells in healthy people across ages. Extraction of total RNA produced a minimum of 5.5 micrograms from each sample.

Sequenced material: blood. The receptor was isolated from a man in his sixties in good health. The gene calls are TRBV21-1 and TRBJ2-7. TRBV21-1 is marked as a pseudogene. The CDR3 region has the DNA TGTGCCAGCAGCGACCAGGTTTGGCCGGGCTCCTACGAGCAGTACTTC. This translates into CASSDQVWPGSYEQYF.